The text below deals with one T cell receptor (beta chain). Its antigen is still unknown. Reverse transcription of all isolated RNA meant that expressed TCRB transcripts were sequenced. Sequenced by immunoSEQ multiplex PCR; TCRdb stores in-frame clones only, minus some. This sample has more than 150,000 clones, with about 12% found just once. From germline, CDR1 is SEHNR and CDR2 FQNEAQ (reference sequence). CDR3 length equals 14 residues. With V trimmed by 8 bases and J by 7 bases, 9 bases remained unmatched. This entry is derived from a study of beta chain features in type 1 diabetes. Study-wide results and caveats: When VDJ junctions were examined, type 1 diabetes patients showed fewer insertions and more deletions.

The authors took one heparinised blood draw, averaging about 120 mL, from each donor. This chain connects TRBV7-9 to TRBJ1-4; 8 nucleotides agree with TRBD1. What was sequenced was central memory CD4+ T cells from blood. This TCR was recovered from a woman aged 18-30 years in good health. The CDR3 protein is CASLGTGRSEKLFF. Here the CDR3 DNA reads TGTGCCAGCCTGGGGACAGGTCGTAGTGAAAAACTGTTTTTT.